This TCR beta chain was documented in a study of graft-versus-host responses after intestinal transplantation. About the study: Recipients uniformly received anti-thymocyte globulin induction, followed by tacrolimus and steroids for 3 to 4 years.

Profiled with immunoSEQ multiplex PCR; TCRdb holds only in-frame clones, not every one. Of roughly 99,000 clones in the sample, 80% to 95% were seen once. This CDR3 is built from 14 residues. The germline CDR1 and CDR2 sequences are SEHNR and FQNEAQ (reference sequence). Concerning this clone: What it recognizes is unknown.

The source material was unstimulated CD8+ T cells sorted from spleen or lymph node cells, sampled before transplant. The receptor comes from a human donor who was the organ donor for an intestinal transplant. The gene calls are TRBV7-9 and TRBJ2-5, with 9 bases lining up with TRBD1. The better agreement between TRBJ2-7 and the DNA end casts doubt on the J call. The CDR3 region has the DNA TGTGCCAGCACCGGTGACAGGGGGGATTACGAGCAGTACTTC. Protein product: CASTGDRGDYEQYF.